The source of this TCR beta chain is a study of control samples from healthy donors and cancer patients. The repertoire was sequenced with immunoSEQ multiplex PCR; TCRdb's copy has only in-frame clones and lacks some. Counted here are 260,000 or so clones, almost 85% occurring once; the ten biggest clones make up more than 10%. Germline V gene data show CDR1 as SGHAT and CDR2 as FQNNGV. The CDR3 covers 15 residues. The J segment lost 1 base and the V segment lost 5 bases, leaving 8 bases of the junction unmatched. This sequence joins TRBV11-2 and TRBJ2-7; TRBD2 matches at 7 bases. Sequencing input: PBMCs. This clonotype was sampled from an older woman with lung cancer. CDR3 region: CASSPGGTRSYEQYF. CDR3 sequence (DNA): TGTGCCAGCAGCCCCGGGGGGACTCGGTCCTACGAGCAGTACTTC. The variable domain in full, completed from reference TRBV11-2 and TRBJ2-7, reads EAGVAQSPRYKIIEKRQSVAFWCNPISGHATLYWYQQILGQGPKLLIQFQNNGVVDDSQLPKDRFSAERLKGVDSTLKIQPAKLEDSAVYLCASSPGGTRSYEQYFGPGTRLTVT.